The present T cell receptor (beta chain) was sequenced within a study of blood T cell repertoires in COVID-19. Study at large: The United States, Italy and Spain supplied acute and convalescent COVID-19 samples. T cells, B-cell-depleted T cells, or PBMCs supplied cDNA or gDNA.

As handled by the study authors: Reference gene primers were amplified, and this amplification served to estimate nucleated cell counts. Sequenced by immunoSEQ multiplex PCR; TCRdb stores in-frame clones only, minus some. The V and J calls and clone size are taken from that table; D and trimming were inferred from the DNA. The table records tens of thousands of clones, around 86% of them present only once. CDR3 length: 15 amino acids. Germline CDR1 is SGHAT and CDR2 is FQNNGV. The V gene end was trimmed by 5 bases and the J gene end by 6 bases; junction bases not matched to a gene: 10. V is TRBV11-2 and J is TRBJ2-3, with 8 positions matching TRBD2. The sample consisted of peripheral blood. The sequence derives from a man older than 75 with acute or convalescent COVID-19. The CDR3 nucleotides are TGTGCCAGCAGCCGTGGCGGGGGGAATTTGGATACGCAGTATTTT. Its translation is CASSRGGGNLDTQYF.